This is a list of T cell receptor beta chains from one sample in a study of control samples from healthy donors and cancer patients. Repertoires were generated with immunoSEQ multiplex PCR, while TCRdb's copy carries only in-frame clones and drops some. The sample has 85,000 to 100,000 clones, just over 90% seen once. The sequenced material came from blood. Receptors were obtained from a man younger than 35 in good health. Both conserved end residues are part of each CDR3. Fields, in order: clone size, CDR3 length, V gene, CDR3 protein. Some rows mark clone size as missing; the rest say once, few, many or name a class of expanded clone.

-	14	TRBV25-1	CASSSSGLSYEQYF
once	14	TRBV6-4	CASSGLAGIYEQYF
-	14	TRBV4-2	CASSTGTENYGYTF
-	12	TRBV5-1	CASDGQGHGYTF
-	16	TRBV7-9	CASSLTPGAKDQPQHF
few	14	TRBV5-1	CASSFSTGLTEAFF
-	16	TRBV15	CATSRAVGTGESKLFF
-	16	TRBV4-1	CASSPHGAGAEDEQYF
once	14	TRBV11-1	CASSPTGGNTEAFF
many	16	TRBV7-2	CASSLGRTLANYGYTF
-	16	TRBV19	CASSQLQGARVETQYF
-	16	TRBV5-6	CASSPVGGSSYNEQFF
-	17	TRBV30	CAWSGWTSSFSGNTIYF
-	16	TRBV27	CASGPGGVYSNQPQHF
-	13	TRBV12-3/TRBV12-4	CASSFDTNTEAFF
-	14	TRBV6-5	CASSRGQANYGYTF
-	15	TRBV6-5	CASSYGKRGRTEAFF
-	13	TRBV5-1	CASSWDSTYEAFF
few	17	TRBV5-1	CASSAALVDTATGELFF
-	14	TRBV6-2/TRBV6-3	CASSYSGIGYEQFF
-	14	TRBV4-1	CASRPLGGRDGYTF
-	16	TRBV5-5	CASSWKQHQNNQPQHF
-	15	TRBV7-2	CASSLEGNSNQPQHF
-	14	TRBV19	CASSMSRGGYEQYF
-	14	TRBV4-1	CASSHSIGGNTIYF
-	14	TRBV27	CASSLRDRDDEQYF
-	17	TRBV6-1	CASSESGTSYEWDEQFF
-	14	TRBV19	CASMIGTGPYGYTF
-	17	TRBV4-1	CASSHLHRDRTNTEAFF
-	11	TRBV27	CASRRGAEAFF
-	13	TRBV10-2	CASSDLANGELFF
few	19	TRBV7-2	CASSLAVGQGKESDTEAFF
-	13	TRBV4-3	CASSQERDSGYTF
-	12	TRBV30	CAWSVAGHGYTF
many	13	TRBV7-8	CASSPLGLIGYTF
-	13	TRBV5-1	CASSLEGNYGYTF
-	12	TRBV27	CATHPGGAIAFF
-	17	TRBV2	CASSDGVELGRGYGYTF
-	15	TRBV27	CASKKSGTPSYEQYF
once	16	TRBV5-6	CASSRLPGQGGTEAFF
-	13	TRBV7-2	CASSLDARPVAFF
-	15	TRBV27	CASSPSGTGGNPLHF
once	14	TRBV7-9	CASSRQGGNTEAFF
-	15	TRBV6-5	CASRVTGGGHYEQYF
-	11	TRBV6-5	CASSLKNEQFF
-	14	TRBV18	CASSTDRVVTEAFF
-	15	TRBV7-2	CASSSTGGAGYGYTF
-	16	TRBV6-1	CASSAGGRVDTGELFF
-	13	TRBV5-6	CASSLNRVQPQHF
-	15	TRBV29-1	CSVLALQGVGKGYTF
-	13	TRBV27	CASSLMGLGAQHF
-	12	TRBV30	CAWRTGGNGYTF
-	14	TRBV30	CAWSRDSNNEKLFF